This T cell receptor (beta chain) is from a study of blood T cell repertoires in COVID-19. Libraries were prepared by immunoSEQ multiplex PCR; TCRdb keeps only in-frame clonotypes and omits some of them. In the table there are about 370,000 clones, 90% of which are singletons. Germline CDR1 SEHNR, CDR2 FQNEAQ (reference sequence). V was trimmed by 5 bases and J by 2 bases, leaving 15 bases between them. The CDR3 contains 15 residues. Material for sequencing was peripheral blood. The V call is TRBV7-9, the J call TRBJ1-2, with D tentatively TRBD1 (5 bases). This receptor was taken from a man between 18 and 35 years old with active or convalescent COVID-19. The CDR3 region has the DNA TGTGCCAGCAGCCCACCGCTGGGACTCAACTATGGCTACACCTTC. This translates into CASSPPLGLNYGYTF.